The T cell receptor (beta chain) described here comes from a study of shared clonotypes between healthy human individuals. Assay used: immunoSEQ multiplex PCR; TCRdb lists only in-frame clones, some missing. The data show some 92,000 clones, around half seen once. This clone was observed once. A clone one base away is much larger, so this may be a read error. This TCR was sampled from a woman in her thirties or forties in good health. Some clones in this sample may be carry-over from other donors' samples. Sequenced input: PBMCs.

The CDR3 loop reads CASSKGRGPHEQYF. The CDR3 nucleotides read TGTGCCAGCAGTAAGGGCAGGGGTCCCCACGAGCAGTACTTC. The chain is built from TRBV6-5 and TRBJ2-7; perhaps TRBD1 as D (6 bases). This CDR3 spans 14 amino acids. Trimming left V 5 bases short and J 5 bases short, with 16 bases between. The germline V gene encodes CDR1 MNHEY and CDR2 SVGAGI.